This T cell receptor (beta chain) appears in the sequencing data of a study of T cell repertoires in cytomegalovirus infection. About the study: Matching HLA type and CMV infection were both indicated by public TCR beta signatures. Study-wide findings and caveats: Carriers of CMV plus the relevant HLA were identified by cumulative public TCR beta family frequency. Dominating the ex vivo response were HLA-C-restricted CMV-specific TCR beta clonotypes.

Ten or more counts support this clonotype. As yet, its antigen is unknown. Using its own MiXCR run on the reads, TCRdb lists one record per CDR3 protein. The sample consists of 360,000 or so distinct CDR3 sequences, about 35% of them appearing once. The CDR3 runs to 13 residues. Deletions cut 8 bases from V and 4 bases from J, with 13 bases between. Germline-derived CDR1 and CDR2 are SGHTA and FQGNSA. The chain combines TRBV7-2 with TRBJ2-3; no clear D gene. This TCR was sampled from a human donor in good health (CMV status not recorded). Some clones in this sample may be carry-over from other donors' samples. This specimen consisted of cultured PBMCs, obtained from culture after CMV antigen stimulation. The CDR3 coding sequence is TGTGCCAGCCAAGCGTTTGTCTCAGATACGCAGTATTTT. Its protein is CASQAFVSDTQYF.